The clone carrying this T cell receptor (beta chain) was recorded many times. Its antigen is unknown. The sequence runs out 3 residues before the end of the CDR3; the remainder is reconstructed from the germline J gene. Trimming removed 2 bases from V and 3 bases from J; junction bases left unmatched: 3. This CDR3 comprises 14 residues. CDR1 and CDR2 from the germline V gene are SGHKS and YYEKEE (reference sequence). This sample is part of a study of T cell clonality in common variable immunodeficiency. Some clones are missing from TCRdb's copy, which holds only in-frame ones; the method was immunoSEQ multiplex PCR. This sample carries fewer than 65,000 clones and no singletons, and about 0.85% goes to the top ten. General study findings and limits: Reportedly, TCR beta sequences from common variable immunodeficiency showed fewer deletions and N-nucleotide insertions.

This sequence joins TRBV5-5 and TRBJ2-3; TRBD1 matches at 7 bases. Material for sequencing was peripheral blood mononuclear cells. This clonotype was sampled from a person between 18 and 75 years old in good health. This chain's CDR3 is CASSLQGITDTQYF. CDR3 bases read: TGTGCCAGCAGCTTACAGGGGATTACAGATACG.